The 28 T cell receptor beta chains reported below all come from one sample, sequenced in a study of T cell repertoires in cytomegalovirus infection. These receptors have no known antigen. TCRdb passed the reads through MiXCR, listing each CDR3 protein once. The data show some 500,000 distinct CDR3 sequences, approximately 40% seen once. Sequencing was performed on cultured PBMCs, taken from culture after CMV antigen stimulation. The receptors stem from a human donor in good health (CMV status not recorded). Some clones in this sample may be carry-over from other donors' samples.

This chain connects TRBV19 to TRBJ2-1; 8 positions match TRBD2. The CDR3 runs 15 residues. Per germline, CDR1 LNHDA and CDR2 SQIVND (reference sequence). V was clipped by 2 bases and J by 4 bases; unmatched bases: 4. The CDR3 DNA reads TGTGCCAGTAGTATACGGGGGGGACATTACAATGAGCAGTTCTTC. This gives the protein CASSIRGGHYNEQFF.

This clonotype appeared many times. V is TRBV7-2 and J is TRBJ1-5, with 7 bases aligning to TRBD1. Germline CDR1 is SGHTA and CDR2 is FQGNSA. The CDR3 is 16 amino acids. The V gene end was trimmed by 7 bases and the J gene end by 1 base; junction bases not matched to a gene: 10. In DNA form, the CDR3 reads TGTGCCAGCACCCGGGACAGTCTGTCGAGCAATCAGCCCCAGCATTTT. This gives the protein CASTRDSLSSNQPQHF.

The V and J genes are TRBV7-2 and TRBJ1-1, with D uncertain. Between the trimmed V and J ends, which lost 2 bases and 6 bases, there was a span of 22 bases. This CDR3 region has 17 residues. Germline CDR1 reads SGHTA; CDR2 reads FQGNSA. Here the CDR3 DNA reads TGTGCCAGCAGCTTATCGGCACATGTCAGTCCCGTCGCTGAAGCTTTCTTT. It codes for CASSLSAHVSPVAEAFF.

The chain is built from TRBV12-3 or TRBV12-4 and TRBJ2-3; 7 positions match TRBD2. V shed 3 bases, J shed 0 bases, and the junction held 3 bases outside the gene matches. The CDR3 extends over 15 amino acids. As DNA, the CDR3 is TGTGCCAGCAGTTTGCAAGCGGGGAGCACAGATACGCAGTATTTT. Protein sequence: CASSLQAGSTDTQYF.

In its sample, this clonotype was seen a few times. This chain joins TRBV7-8 and TRBJ2-7; TRBD1 matches at 9 bases. CDR3 length equals 14 residues. V shed 5 bases, J shed 3 bases, and the junction held 5 bases outside the gene matches. CDR1 and CDR2 (germline): SGHVS, FQNEAQ. This CDR3 reads CASSGQGPGYEQYF. The CDR3 DNA follows: TGTGCCAGCAGCGGACAGGGGCCGGGCTACGAGCAGTACTTC. Together with reference TRBV7-8 and TRBJ2-7, the CDR3 gives the full variable domain: GAGVSQSPRYKVAKRGQDVALRCDPISGHVSLFWYQQALGQGPEFLTYFQNEAQLDKSGLPSDRFFAERPEGSVSTLKIQRTQQEDSAVYLCASSGQGPGYEQYFGPGTRLTVT.

V usage is TRBV2 and J usage is TRBJ2-7, with D possibly matching TRBD2 (5 bases). CDR1 is SNHLY and CDR2 is FYNNEI in the germline V gene. The germline V and J ends were trimmed by 0 bases and 0 bases, with 9 bases remaining between them. The CDR3 consists of 15 residues. The DNA of the CDR3 is TGTGCCAGCAGTGAAGCCGTGGGGAGCTCCTACGAGCAGTACTTC. Protein sequence: CASSEAVGSSYEQYF.

This chain uses TRBV6-1 with TRBJ2-7; 9 bases fit TRBD2. This CDR3 has 15 residues. CDR1 and CDR2 (germline): MNHNS, SASEGT. The trim removed 7 bases at V and 0 bases at J, leaving 7 bases unmatched. CDR3 coding DNA: TGTGCCAGCAAAAGACTAGCGGAGAGCTCCTACGAGCAGTACTTC. The encoded protein is CASKRLAESSYEQYF.

This clonotype appeared once. The genes are TRBV27 and TRBJ2-3, with D perhaps matching TRBD1 or TRBD2 (5 bases each). The CDR3 loop spans 17 amino acids. Germline-derived CDR1 and CDR2 are MNHEY and SMNVEV (reference sequence). Trimming shortened V by 6 bases and J by 4 bases, and 23 bases separated the two germline ends. This chain's CDR3 is CASRRTWGTGRADTQYF. The CDR3 region has the DNA TGTGCCAGCAGGAGGACCTGGGGGACGGGTCGAGCAGATACGCAGTATTTT.

The V call is TRBV7-2, the J call TRBJ2-1; 7 bases are shared with TRBD1. Germline loops: CDR1 SGHTA, CDR2 FQGNSA. The junction had 16 bases not matched to a gene; V was cut back by 2 bases and J by 9 bases. This CDR3 region has 17 residues. The CDR3 nucleotides read TGTGCCAGCAGCTTATCGACCCGGGACAGAAACCTTGCTGAGCAGTTCTTC. Its protein product is CASSLSTRDRNLAEQFF.

This clonotype was seen a few times. This sequence joins TRBV7-9 and TRBJ2-1, with no clear D. V was clipped by 3 bases and J by 13 bases, with 10 bases between them. CDR1 SEHNR and CDR2 FQNEAQ come from the germline V gene (reference sequence). CDR3 length equals 11 residues. The CDR3 is CASSFLGHQFF. The CDR3 coding sequence is TGTGCCAGCAGCTTTTTGGGCCATCAGTTCTTC.

This clonotype was recorded once. At one of its ends the junction is not consistent with the germline gene, which may arise from a read error. The J gene is TRBJ2-1, the V gene TRBV20-1; tentative D call: TRBD1 (6 bases). The germline V gene encodes CDR1 DFQATT and CDR2 SNEGSKA (reference sequence). The CDR3 is 14 amino acids. The CDR3 region is CGAALRGGMGEQFF. CDR3 nucleotides: TGCGGTGCTGCCCTCAGGGGTGGTATGGGTGAGCAGTTCTTC.

This clonotype was seen a few times. This chain joins TRBV4-3 and TRBJ1-4; D ambiguous. CDR1 and CDR2 (germline): LGHNA, YSLEER. The CDR3 sequence is 13 residues long. Trimming took 0 bases from V and 6 from J, leaving 5 bases between them. CDR3 in DNA: TGCGCCAGCAGCCAAGATCGGGATGAAAAACTGTTTTTT. It encodes CASSQDRDEKLFF.

V and J are TRBV20-1 and TRBJ1-5; D remains unclear. Trimming took off 5 bases at V and 3 bases at J, with 11 bases between the two ends. Germline-derived CDR1 and CDR2 are DFQATT and SNEGSKA (reference sequence). The CDR3 covers 13 residues. The CDR3 DNA follows: TGCAGTGCTTCAGAGGTGATCAATCAGCCCCAGCATTTT. It codes for CSASEVINQPQHF.

This clonotype was detected only a few times. This sequence joins TRBV11-2 and TRBJ2-1; 9 nucleotides align to TRBD2. V lost 6 bases to trimming and J lost 8 bases; unmatched junction nucleotides: 17. This CDR3 region has 17 residues. Per germline, CDR1 SGHAT and CDR2 FQNNGV. Here the CDR3 DNA reads TGTGCCAGCAGTGGATATAGCGGGAGTTCCTCCCATTATGAGCAGTTCTTC. This encodes CASSGYSGSSSHYEQFF.

V gene TRBV7-2 combines with J gene TRBJ1-1; D is possibly TRBD1 (6 bases). The V end was cut by 5 bases, the J end by 10 bases, with 20 bases between. This CDR3 is built from 14 residues. Germline CDR1 is SGHTA and CDR2 is FQGNSA. This chain's CDR3 is CASSQRTEAVGAFF. CDR3 DNA: TGTGCCAGCAGCCAGAGGACAGAGGCGGTTGGAGCTTTCTTT.

V and J are TRBV12-3 or TRBV12-4 and TRBJ2-1; TRBD1 matches 7 bases. The V and J ends lost 8 bases and 4 bases, in that order; junction bases with no gene match: 8. The CDR3 spans 14 residues. CDR3 loop: CASAGTVGYNEQFF. CDR3 coding DNA: TGTGCCAGCGCAGGGACAGTGGGGTACAATGAGCAGTTCTTC.

This clonotype was seen only once. The chain carries TRBV14 and TRBJ1-1, with D possibly TRBD1 on 6 matching bases. This CDR3 contains 16 residues. Trimming pared 4 bases from V and 6 bases from J, leaving 21 bases between. The germline CDR1 and CDR2 sequences are SGHDN and FVKESK. CDR3 bases: TGTGCCAGCAGCCGGGTTACAGGGCGCCGGGGCGCTGAAGCTTTCTTT. Translation: CASSRVTGRRGAEAFF.

The rearrangement joins TRBV7-9 to TRBJ1-5, with a weak D call TRBD1 (5 bases). Germline CDR1 SEHNR, CDR2 FQNEAQ (reference sequence). Trimming took off 7 bases at V and 4 bases at J, with 8 bases between the two ends. CDR3 length: 12 amino acids. The CDR3 sequence is CASNRGNQPQHF. The CDR3 bases are TGTGCCAGCAACCGGGGGAATCAGCCCCAGCATTTT.

This clonotype was observed a handful of times. The chain joins TRBV6-5 to TRBJ1-6; D is unresolved. The CDR3 spans 17 residues. Trimming left V 2 bases short and J 5 bases short, with 16 bases between. The germline V gene has CDR1 MNHEY and CDR2 SVGAGI. The CDR3 sequence: CASSYSMEGPNNSPLHF. CDR3 DNA: TGTGCCAGCAGTTACAGTATGGAGGGCCCTAATAATTCACCCCTCCACTTT.

The table lists this clonotype with a few counts. The gene calls are TRBV28 and TRBJ1-2; 7 nucleotides align to TRBD1. Germline CDR1 and CDR2: MDHEN and SYDVKM. J was trimmed by 4 bases and V by 5 bases; bases with no gene match: 7. The CDR3 is made up of 14 amino acids. The CDR3 here is CASSTPGQTYGYTF. CDR3 bases: TGTGCCAGCAGTACCCCGGGACAGACCTATGGCTACACCTTC.

This clonotype occurred a few times. The V call is TRBV4-2, the J call TRBJ2-1, with 12 bases fitting TRBD2. The CDR3 loop spans 17 amino acids. Germline trimming cut 2 bases from V and 7 bases from J; bases unmatched to any gene: 9. CDR1 LGHNA and CDR2 YNFKEQ come from the germline V gene. The CDR3 spells CASSQRLLAGGANEQFF. The CDR3 bases are TGTGCCAGCAGCCAAAGGCTTCTAGCGGGGGGGGCGAATGAGCAGTTCTTC.

The rearrangement joins TRBV12-3 or TRBV12-4 to TRBJ2-2; D remains unclear. Trimming removed 8 bases from V and 10 bases from J, with 8 bases in between. CDR3 length: 10 amino acids. CDR3 residues: CASGTSELFF. The CDR3 DNA reads as TGTGCCAGCGGTACCTCGGAGCTGTTTTTT.

V usage is TRBV20-1 and J usage is TRBJ2-5, with 8 bases matching TRBD2. Trimming cost V 3 bases and J 5 bases; bases outside gene matches: 8. Germline assignment: CDR1 DFQATT and CDR2 SNEGSKA (reference sequence). This CDR3 region has 14 residues. The CDR3 coding sequence is TGCAGTGCTAGGAAGGACACGGGAGGGGAGACCCAGTACTTC. It specifies CSARKDTGGETQYF.

The chain joins TRBV6-5 to TRBJ2-2, with a possible D match to TRBD2 (7 bases). Germline assignment: CDR1 MNHEY and CDR2 SVGAGI. This CDR3 is built from 15 residues. The V end was cut by 6 bases, the J end by 3 bases, with 14 bases between. CDR3 DNA sequence: TGTGCCAGCAGCAAACAGGGAGGGGACACCGGGGAGCTGTTTTTT. The encoded protein is CASSKQGGDTGELFF.

CDR3 nucleotides: TGTGCCAGCAGCTCAGGGGTAGGGCAGCTGTTTTTT. Translating gives CASSSGVGQLFF. The V gene is TRBV12-3 or TRBV12-4, the J gene TRBJ2-2; TRBD1 is a possible D gene (6 bases). Between the trimmed V and J ends, which lost 6 bases and 12 bases, there was a span of 14 bases. The CDR3 is 12 amino acids.

This clonotype was seen many times. V is TRBV7-9 and J is TRBJ2-5; unclear D gene. The CDR3 has 12 amino acids. Trimming cost V 6 bases and J 4 bases, with 9 bases left between them. The germline CDR1 and CDR2 sequences are SEHNR and FQNEAQ (reference sequence). The CDR3 DNA sequence: TGTGCCAGCAGGGGCCTCTCAGAGACCCAGTACTTC. Translation gives CASRGLSETQYF.

The J gene is TRBJ2-4, the V gene TRBV19; no clear D. Trimming shortened V by 3 bases and J by 7 bases, and 16 bases separated the two germline ends. Germline-derived CDR1 and CDR2 are LNHDA and SQIVND (reference sequence). The CDR3 is 15 residues long. CDR3 residues: CASSILQSTGNIQYF. The CDR3 DNA sequence: TGTGCCAGTAGTATCTTACAGTCGACCGGCAACATTCAGTACTTC.

The genes are TRBV12-3 or TRBV12-4 and TRBJ2-7; D uncertain. V gave up 3 bases and J gave up 2 bases, with 14 bases separating them. The CDR3 spans 15 residues. The CDR3 protein is CASSLLNLGTYEQYF. CDR3 nucleotides: TGTGCCAGCAGTTTGCTCAACCTGGGTACCTACGAGCAGTACTTC.